This entry features one T cell receptor (beta chain) sequence. As yet, its antigen is unknown. These data originate in a study of vaccination and CD4 T cells after COVID-19. Germline V gene data show CDR1 as SGHTA and CDR2 as FQGNSA. The CDR3 totals 14 residues. Trimming removed 6 bases at V and 6 bases at J, with 14 bases between. Time point in this sample: late sampling 161 to 241 days after vaccination in a few convalescent patients. Specified treatment: approximately nine-day PBMC culture with coronavirus spike peptide pools or control peptides (ViraFEST assay). Cultured CD4+ T cell DNA underwent sequencing with the Oncomine TCR Beta short-read assay. One entry per CDR3 protein, called by TCRdb with MiXCR from the PCR reads. The data hold more than 15,000 distinct CDR3 sequences, with 40% to 50% observed a single time.

This TCR derives from a human donor who had recovered from COVID-19. This rearrangement joins TRBV7-2 to TRBJ2-2; D might be TRBD1 (6 bases). The sequencing used CD4+ T cells from blood, cultured in vitro, collected about 7 months after SARS-CoV-2 vaccination. CDR3 coding DNA: TGTGCCAGCAGTACTAGAGGGGGTTCCGGGGAGCTGTTTTTT. The encoded protein is CASSTRGGSGELFF.